The present T cell receptor (beta chain) was sequenced within a study of cytomegalovirus exposure and HLA in healthy donors (dated by TCRdb to about 2017). General notes on the study: An earlier analysis of several hundred of the donors reported about 260 Gb of sequence data and some 110 million unique TCR beta sequences obtained from about 170 million T cells. An early release covering roughly 580 HLA-typed donors comprised about 320 gigabases of sequencing data and tens of millions of unique TCR sequences. Of the 300 to 450 genotyped donors, roughly 85% fell in the genetic ancestry cluster associated with self-reported Caucasian donors. The study was designed to test whether signatures of past pathogen exposure could be identified by cataloging public T cell receptors. The study used immunosequencing to profile the T cell repertoires of hundreds of subjects and linked those repertoires to cytomegalovirus serostatus. Besides the first cohort of some 670 subjects, a separate validation cohort made up of 120 or so different subjects was used. To predict cytomegalovirus infection status, the study brought together high-throughput TCR immunosequencing, statistical association of individual TCRs with disease status, and machine learning. To study patterns of TCR occurrence, a later analysis re-analyzed previously published TCR beta repertoires from 666 donors and added high-resolution HLA genotyping. The later analysis used no new phenotypic data to find candidate immune exposures, relying instead on TCR beta sequences and their occurrence across donors. An earlier analysis of 587 of the donors used high-throughput TCR beta sequencing to judge whether each TCR beta V gene segment behaved as functional or pseudogenic. Donor age, sex, ethnicity and CMV serostatus were compiled alongside the repertoire data. A later genetic analysis took genome-wide SNP genotypes for about 55% of the roughly 670 donors and used that subset as a discovery cohort. Every discovery cohort repertoire had been produced on one sequencing platform. Both class I and class II loci were covered by HLA typing, at four-digit resolution. Typing coverage varied by locus: roughly 620-640 donors for A, B, C, DRB1 and DQB1; approximately 520 for DQA1; over 600 for DPA1; approximately 470 for DPB1. Roughly five DR-DQ haplotypes were handled as single units for association and clustering because linkage in the cohort was strong. Across under 500 genotyped donors of the cohort, an average of roughly 230,000 unique TCR beta nucleotide sequences per donor were sequenced, and roughly a sixth of those sequences were non-productive. General study outcomes and caveats: A further reported finding was that TCR beta sequences accurately predicted the HLA-A and HLA-B alleles for most subjects in the first cohort. In a later analysis, TCR association rates were found to vary across HLA loci, with the most associated TCRs seen for DRB1 alleles and the fewest for HLA-C alleles. Correlated functional status among segregating V segments might reflect linkage disequilibrium, but an unknown experimental factor could not be ruled out. Roughly uniform sequencing depth across donors was assumed in presence/absence analyses, although this assumption may not hold. CMV serostatus was the only immune exposure information available for the cohort. Most TCR sequences were seen in very few donors, while some public TCRs were found in many individuals. Because counts were too low, about 18 rarely observed V segments, including chromosome 9 orphons, were excluded from the earlier analysis of fewer than 650 of the donors. Some IMGT-functional V segments, including TRBV6-2 and TRBV6-3, could not be told apart with the 87-base-pair reads, so those segments were excluded. The sequencing pipeline was judged likely to have produced a cluster of highly shared sequence variants as a technical artifact. Because HLA typing was missing for some donors at each locus, association tests included only the typed subset. It was suggested by the authors that the approach could potentially be generalized to other disease states and immunological phenotypes. In the study, approximately 160 TCR beta chains were listed as associated with cytomegalovirus. In a later analysis, several top co-occurrence clusters were reported to appear linked to parvovirus B19, influenza, CMV and Epstein-Barr virus. Compared with the roughly 700-donor mean, donors in an Asian-associated ancestry cluster had fewer N-insertions in productive TCRs, according to a later genetic analysis. In a later genetic analysis, a missense DCLRE1C variant was associated with V-gene and J-gene trimming of TCR beta chains, and the association was replicated in an independent cohort. Most CMV-associated TCR beta chains appeared to be HLA-restricted in a later analysis, and the HLA associations seemed to be driven largely by CMV exposure. A few of the identified cytomegalovirus-associated TCR beta chains were confirmed in vitro to be specific for cytomegalovirus antigens. Only TCR beta chains were sequenced in this cohort, and the absence of alpha or paired-chain data limited detectable features. In a later analysis, some 18,000 TCR beta sequences were associated with specific HLA alleles at a false discovery rate of 0.05. In both the original and validation cohorts, the classifier was reported to diagnose cytomegalovirus status with high specificity and sensitivity. In a later analysis, HLA-associated TCR beta chains showed more clonal expansion and lower generation probabilities than non-associated chains that were equally common. When HLA alleles, especially DR and DQ, strongly co-occurred, TCR associations were difficult to assign to individual alleles. In an earlier analysis of fewer than 750 of the donors, most TCR beta V segments were observed in productive rearrangements about 87% or about 30% of the time, broadly matching IMGT annotations.

Comment on this clone: Its antigen is currently not known. There are no base qualities to consult, and no much larger clone falls within one base.

Deletion took 0 bases off V and 1 base off J, with a span of 10 bases between the germline ends. Its CDR3 holds 15 amino acids, cysteine through phenylalanine. The read is trimmed to its CDR3 DNA, 45 bases read in frame from base 1. CDR1 and CDR2 are drawn from the germline V gene: MGHRA, YSYEKL. The method was the immunoSEQ multiplex PCR assay. For the multiplex PCR, a mixture combining 60 forward primers for TCR Vbeta segments and 13 reverse primers for TCR Jbeta segments was used. The CDR3 region of rearranged TCR beta genes was amplified from genomic DNA by a multiplex PCR assay. On the Illumina HiSeq System, the amplified TCR beta libraries were sequenced as 87-base-pair reads. As for the original processing: Across the 670 or so repertoires, a later analysis counted tens of millions of unique TCR beta chains, 9 million to 14 million of which were shared by at least two donors. To remove PCR and sequencing errors, raw reads were error-corrected and collapsed into unique sequences using a nearest-neighbor algorithm that merged closely related sequences. V, D and J gene segments were assigned by aligning CDR3 sequences to IMGT reference sequences. For a sequence to be retained, at least a six-nucleotide match to both a V gene segment and a J gene segment was required. Rearrangements were classified as productive when the CDR3 lacked stop codons and remained in frame with V and J, and all other rearrangements were classified as non-productive. Following IMGT convention, CDR3 was defined as the stretch from the second conserved V-encoded cysteine up to the conserved J-encoded phenylalanine. Sequences without an unambiguous match to a single V gene segment were excluded from the earlier analysis of 500 to 700 of the donors. An earlier analysis of just under 600 of the donors called V segments functional above 56.7% productive rearrangements and segregating when the between-donor standard deviation exceeded 5%. To diagnose cytomegalovirus status from the catalog of TCR beta chain sequences, a statistical classification framework was built. V and J gene assignment, in a later analysis, came from comparing TCR nucleotide sequences with IMGT/GENE-DB human TR gene sequences. A later analysis assigned CDR3 sequences and most-parsimonious VDJ recombination scenarios with the TCRdist pipeline. In a later analysis, every TCR beta chain was defined by the combination of its CDR3 amino acid sequence and its V-gene family, and reads without a unique V-gene family were dropped. As a way to deal with suspected cross-contamination and a sequencing artifact, a later analysis dropped roughly 600 nucleotide sequences that were highly shared and had low generation probability. For each public chain, a later analysis derived a clonal expansion index from normalized ranks of inferred template counts within each repertoire. Generation probabilities in a later analysis came from a VDJ recombination model fitted to out-of-frame rearrangements, and those results were checked against IGoR. A later analysis scored TCR-TCR, TCR-HLA and TCR-CMV co-occurrence with hypergeometric tests, applying a repertoire-size bias correction to TCR pairs. A later analysis estimated false discovery rates by permuting HLA or CMV assignments 20 times. In a later analysis, co-occurring TCRs were grouped using DBSCAN, and TCRdist sequence similarity was added for clustering within HLA-allele-positive subsets. Co-occurrence clustering excluded repertoires with fewer than 30,000 or more than 120,000 public chains, plus five with anomalous nucleotide sharing. This immuneACCESS table, as held by TCRdb, lists in-frame sequences with V and J called but not all clones. Of the missing ones, under half trace to an unresolved V gene in checked studies; the others have no known cause. V, J and clone size are taken as reported in that table, and D and trimming were inferred from the DNA itself. The sample profile shows about 150,000 clones; around 80% of them were found once. Around 11% of the sample is in the top ten clones.

The cohort consisted of hundreds of healthy bone marrow donors. All cohort members were sampled while nominally healthy, although unrecorded immune exposures were likely present. The donor was CMV seropositive and belonged to the group of 250 to 300 seropositive cohort members. Every donor gave a peripheral blood sample, and the peripheral blood mononuclear cells from that sample were used for TCR beta sequencing. Genomic DNA extraction from the blood cell samples was performed with the Qiagen DNeasy Blood Extraction Kit. The V and J genes are TRBV4-1 and TRBJ2-7; no D segment can be confidently identified. This sequence was found in a young man in good health and CMV-seropositive. Specimen: PBMCs. The CDR3 region reads CASSQDIAGSYEQYF. The DNA reads TGCGCCAGCAGCCAAGATATTGCAGGATCCTACGAGCAGTACTTC.